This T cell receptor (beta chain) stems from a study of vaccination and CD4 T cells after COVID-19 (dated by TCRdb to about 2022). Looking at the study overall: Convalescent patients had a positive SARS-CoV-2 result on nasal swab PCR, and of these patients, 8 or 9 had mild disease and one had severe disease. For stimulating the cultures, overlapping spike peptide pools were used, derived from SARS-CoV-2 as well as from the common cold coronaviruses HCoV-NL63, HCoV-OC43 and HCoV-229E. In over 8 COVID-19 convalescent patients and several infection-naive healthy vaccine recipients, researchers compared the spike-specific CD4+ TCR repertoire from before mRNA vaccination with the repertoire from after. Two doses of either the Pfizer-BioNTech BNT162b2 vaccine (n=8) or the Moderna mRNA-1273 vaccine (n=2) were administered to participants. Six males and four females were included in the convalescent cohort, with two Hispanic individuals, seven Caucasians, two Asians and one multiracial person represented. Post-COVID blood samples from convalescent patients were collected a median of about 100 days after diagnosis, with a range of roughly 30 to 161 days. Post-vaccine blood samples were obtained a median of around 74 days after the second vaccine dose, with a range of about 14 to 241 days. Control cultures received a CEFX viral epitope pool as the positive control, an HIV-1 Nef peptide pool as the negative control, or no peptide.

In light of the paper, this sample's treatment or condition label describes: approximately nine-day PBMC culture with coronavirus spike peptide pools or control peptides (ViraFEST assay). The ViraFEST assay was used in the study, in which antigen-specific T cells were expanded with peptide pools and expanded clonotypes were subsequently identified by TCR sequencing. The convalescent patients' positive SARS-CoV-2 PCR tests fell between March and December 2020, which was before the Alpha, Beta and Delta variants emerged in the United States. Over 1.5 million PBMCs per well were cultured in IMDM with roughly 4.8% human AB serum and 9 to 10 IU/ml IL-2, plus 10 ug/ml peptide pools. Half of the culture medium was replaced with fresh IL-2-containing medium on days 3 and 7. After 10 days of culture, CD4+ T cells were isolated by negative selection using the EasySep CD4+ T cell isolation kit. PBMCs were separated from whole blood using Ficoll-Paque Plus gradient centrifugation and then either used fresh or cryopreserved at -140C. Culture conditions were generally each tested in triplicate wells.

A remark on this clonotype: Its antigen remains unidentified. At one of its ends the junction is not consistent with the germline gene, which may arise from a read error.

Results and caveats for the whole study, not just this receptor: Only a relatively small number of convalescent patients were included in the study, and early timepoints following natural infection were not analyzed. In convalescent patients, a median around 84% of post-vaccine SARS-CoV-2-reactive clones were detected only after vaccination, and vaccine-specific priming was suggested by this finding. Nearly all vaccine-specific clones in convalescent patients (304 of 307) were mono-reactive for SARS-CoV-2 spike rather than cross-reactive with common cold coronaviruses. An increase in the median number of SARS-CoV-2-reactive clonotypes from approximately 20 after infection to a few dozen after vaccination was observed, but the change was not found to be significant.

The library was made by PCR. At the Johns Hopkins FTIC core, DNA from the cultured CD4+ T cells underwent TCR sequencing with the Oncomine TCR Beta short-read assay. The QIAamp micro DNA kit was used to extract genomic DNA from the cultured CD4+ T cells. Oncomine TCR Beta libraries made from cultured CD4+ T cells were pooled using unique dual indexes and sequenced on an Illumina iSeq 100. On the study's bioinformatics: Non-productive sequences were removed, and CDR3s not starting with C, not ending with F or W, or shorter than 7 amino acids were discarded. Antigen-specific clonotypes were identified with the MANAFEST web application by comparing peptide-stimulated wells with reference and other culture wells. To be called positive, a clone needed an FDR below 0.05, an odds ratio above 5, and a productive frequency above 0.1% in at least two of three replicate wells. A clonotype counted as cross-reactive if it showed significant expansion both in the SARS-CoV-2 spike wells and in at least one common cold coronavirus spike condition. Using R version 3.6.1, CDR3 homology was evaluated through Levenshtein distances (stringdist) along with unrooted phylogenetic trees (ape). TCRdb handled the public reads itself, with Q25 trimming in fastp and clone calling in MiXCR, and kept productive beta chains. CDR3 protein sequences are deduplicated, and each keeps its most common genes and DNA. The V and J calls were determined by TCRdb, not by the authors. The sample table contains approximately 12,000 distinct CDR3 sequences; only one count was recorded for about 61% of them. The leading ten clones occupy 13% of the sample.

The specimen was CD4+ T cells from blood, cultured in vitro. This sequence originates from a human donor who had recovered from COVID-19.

Read as DNA, the sequence is TGTGCCAGCAGCTTGGGGGGGGGCGGGGAGACCCAGTACTTC. It encodes CASSLGGGGETQYF. Recombination joined TRBV5-3 with TRBJ2-5, with a tentative D gene TRBD2 over 7 matching bases. TRBV5-3 is labeled an ORF, and its function is uncertain. The CDR3 runs 14 amino acids, cysteine and phenylalanine included. The read is trimmed to its CDR3 DNA, 42 bases read in frame from base 1.